This TCR beta chain was obtained from a study of T cell changes during pregnancy in multiple sclerosis. The repertoire was sequenced with immunoSEQ multiplex PCR; TCRdb's copy has only in-frame clones and lacks some. The repertoire holds tens of thousands of clones, with roughly 87% as singletons. J lost 0 bases, V lost 7 bases, and 5 bases had no gene match. This CDR3 has 14 residues. From germline, CDR1 is GTSNPN and CDR2 SVGIG (reference sequence). This specimen was CD4+ T cells from peripheral blood mononuclear cells, taken after pregnancy. The chain carries TRBV30 and TRBJ2-2; 7 nucleotides match TRBD1. This receptor was identified in a female donor in good health, enrolled as a control in a pregnancy study. The CDR3 loop is CASRQGPNTGELFF. The CDR3 DNA reads as TGTGCCTCACGACAGGGCCCGAACACCGGGGAGCTGTTTTTT.